The 10 T cell receptor beta chains below come from one sample, sequenced in a study of T cells in Graves' hyperthyroidism and ophthalmopathy. There were TCR beta CDR3 regions amplified from RNA transcripts. First-round RT-PCR with HTBI primers amplified the TCR CDR3 region. MiXCR, applied by TCRdb to the multiplex PCR reads, yields one record per CDR3 protein. The sample consists of about 590,000 distinct CDR3 sequences, around 14% of them appearing once. The sample taken for sequencing was blood. These receptors came from a woman aged 25 to 39 with Graves' hyperthyroidism.

In DNA, the CDR3 is TGCGCCAGCAGCCAACTTACCGGGACAGGGGGCTTCGCAGATACGCAGTATTTT. The encoded protein is CASSQLTGTGGFADTQYF. The rearrangement links TRBV4-1 to TRBJ2-3; TRBD1 matches at 12 bases. The CDR3 sequence is 18 residues long. V was pared by 2 bases and J by 4 bases, with 10 bases of the junction left unmatched. Germline V CDR1 and CDR2: MGHRA, YSYEKL.

This chain joins TRBV27 and TRBJ1-2; 11 bases are shared with TRBD1. This CDR3 comprises 15 residues. Germline values: CDR1 MNHEY, CDR2 SMNVEV (reference sequence). V dropped 7 bases and J dropped 5; count of bases not matched to a gene: 9. The CDR3 nucleotides read TGTGCCAGCACGCCCCGGGGACAGGGGGTTTATGGCTACACCTTC. Translation: CASTPRGQGVYGYTF.

There are many counts of this clonotype. The CDR3 bases are TGTGCCAGCAGCCCCAGGGATGGCGGGGAAGAGACCCAGTACTTC. Its translation: CASSPRDGGEETQYF. The V and J genes are TRBV7-9 and TRBJ2-5; D is possibly TRBD2 (6 bases). CDR1 and CDR2 (germline): SEHNR, FQNEAQ (reference sequence). The CDR3 is made up of 15 amino acids. The ends were cut back, 5 bases at V and 3 bases at J, with 16 bases in the middle.

This clonotype was counted at least ten times. This rearrangement joins TRBV28 to TRBJ2-6; a possible D gene is TRBD1 (5 bases). Germline V gene lookup returns CDR1 MDHEN and CDR2 SYDVKM. Trimming removed 6 bases at V and 4 bases at J, with 13 bases between. CDR3 size: 15 residues. The CDR3 region is CASSSRGYGANVLTF. CDR3 coding DNA: TGTGCCAGCAGCTCTAGGGGATACGGGGCCAACGTCCTGACTTTC.

In its sample, this clonotype was seen a few times. V usage is TRBV12-3 or TRBV12-4 and J usage is TRBJ2-3; D is unclear. Trimming left V 9 bases short and J 3 bases short, with 22 bases between. CDR3 length equals 16 residues. The CDR3, as DNA: TGTGCCAGTTCTTACGCCGGAGTCAGTGAAACAGATACGCAGTATTTT. It translates to CASSYAGVSETDTQYF.

Worth noting for this clonotype: A read error may account for a junction end that differs from germline. V usage is TRBV7-3 and J usage is TRBJ2-3; no reliable D call. Germline V gene sequence: CDR1 SGHTA, CDR2 FQGTGA. The CDR3 has 14 amino acids. The CDR3 nucleotides read TGTGCCGGCAGCTTAACGGACCTCTCTAATACGCAGTATTTT. This codes for CAGSLTDLSNTQYF.

A few counts support this clonotype. V gene TRBV5-1 combines with J gene TRBJ1-2, with 7 bases identical to TRBD1. V shed 0 bases and J 0 bases; nucleotides not matched to a gene: 14. CDR3 length equals 19 residues. Germline CDR1 is SGHRS and CDR2 is YFSETQ. CDR3 protein: CASSLAAGGLQGSNYGYTF. DNA of the CDR3: TGCGCCAGCAGCTTGGCCGCAGGGGGTTTACAGGGTTCTAACTATGGCTACACCTTC.

In this sample, this clonotype turned up a few times. The gene calls are TRBV7-9 and TRBJ2-7, with D possibly being TRBD1 (5 bases). Germline lookup yields CDR1 SEHNR and CDR2 FQNEAQ (reference sequence). This CDR3 spans 16 amino acids. Trimming took off 1 base at V and 0 bases at J, with 13 bases between the two ends. The DNA for the CDR3 is TGTGCCAGCAGCTTAGTTGTAGGGGAAAGCTCCTACGAGCAGTACTTC. This encodes CASSLVVGESSYEQYF. The full variable domain, in which reference TRBV7-9 and TRBJ2-7 provide the parts outside the CDR3, is DTGVSQNPRHKITKRGQNVTFRCDPISEHNRLYWYRQTLGQGPEFLTYFQNEAQLEKSRLLSDRFSAERPKGSFSTLEIQRTEQGDSAMYLCASSLVVGESSYEQYFGPGTRLTVT.

There are many counts of this clonotype. The rearrangement uses TRBV28 and TRBJ2-3; D remains ambiguous. This CDR3 has 14 residues. The ends were cut back, 2 bases at V and 1 base at J, with 7 bases in the middle. Germline lookup yields CDR1 MDHEN and CDR2 SYDVKM. CDR3 in amino acids: CASSLTDGTDTQYF. CDR3 DNA: TGTGCCAGCAGTTTAACCGATGGCACAGATACGCAGTATTTT.

In its sample, this clonotype was seen a few times. V and J are TRBV6-2 or TRBV6-3 and TRBJ2-3, with 8 bases fitting TRBD1. CDR3 length: 14 residues. Trimming cost V 7 bases and J 4 bases; bases outside gene matches: 7. Per germline, CDR1 MNHEY and CDR2 SVGEGT. CDR3: CASMRDRGPDTQYF. The CDR3 nucleotides are TGTGCCAGCATGCGAGACAGGGGCCCAGATACGCAGTATTTT.